The 8 T cell receptor beta chains given below trace back to one sample, sequenced in a study of CXCR3-negative and CXCR3-positive naive CD8 T cells. With UMI labels, 5' RACE was used to prepare the TRB cDNA libraries. TCRdb reanalyzed the 5' RACE reads and collapses them to one entry per CDR3 protein, without DNA. The sample shows around 60,000 distinct CDR3 sequences, and approximately 0.42% sits with its ten largest clones. The sequencing input was naive CXCR3- CD8+ T cells from blood. Subset described: CD45RO-CCR7+CD27+CD95- naive CD8+ T cells lacking CXCR3 (TNR3-). These receptors were collected from a human donor in good health. Some clones in this sample may be carry-over from other donors' samples.

This chain uses TRBV20-1 with TRBJ2-4; the TCRdb call, TRBD2, lacks DNA for checking. The CDR3 spans 15 residues. Per germline, CDR1 DFQATT and CDR2 SNEGSKA (reference sequence). The CDR3 loop is CSARDRDGAIYIQYF.

CDR3 sequence: CASSSPGLHSYEQYF. V gene TRBV6-2 or TRBV6-3 combines with J gene TRBJ2-7; TCRdb indicates TRBD2, and absent DNA this call remains unverified. The germline V gene has CDR1 MNHEY and CDR2 SVGEGT. The CDR3 spans 15 residues.

The rearrangement links TRBV7-9 to TRBJ1-4. This CDR3 is 13 amino acids long. Germline CDR1 reads SEHNR; CDR2 reads FQNEAQ (reference sequence). The CDR3 sequence is CASTDSGGEKLFF.

Measured by frequency, this clonotype is medium-sized. The gene calls are TRBV7-7 and TRBJ2-7; with no DNA, the TCRdb D assignment of TRBD2 cannot be verified. The CDR3 has 15 amino acids. The germline gives CDR1 SSHAT, CDR2 FNYEAQ (reference sequence). CDR3 sequence: CASSLTAGGSYEQYF.

The rearrangement links TRBV7-8 to TRBJ2-1; TCRdb calls TRBD2, which cannot be checked without DNA. The CDR3 is made up of 19 amino acids. Germline CDR1 SGHVS, CDR2 FQNEAQ. CDR3: CASSLEALAGGHSYNEQFF.

The J gene is TRBJ2-7, the V gene TRBV7-2. Germline V lookup: CDR1 SGHTA, CDR2 FQGNSA. CDR3 length: 15 residues. CDR3 in amino acids: CASSLYAMGPNEQYF.

This rearrangement joins TRBV20-1 to TRBJ2-1; the TRBD2 assignment by TCRdb is unverifiable without DNA. The CDR3 sequence is 19 residues long. Germline CDR1 is DFQATT and CDR2 is SNEGSKA (reference sequence). The chain's CDR3 is CSARDRGGTSGRKNNEQFF.

The V and J genes are TRBV29-1 and TRBJ2-7; TCRdb's D call of TRBD1 is untestable without DNA. The CDR3 covers 13 residues. From germline, CDR1 is SQVTM and CDR2 ANQGSEA. This CDR3 is CSVDTQGTYEQYF.